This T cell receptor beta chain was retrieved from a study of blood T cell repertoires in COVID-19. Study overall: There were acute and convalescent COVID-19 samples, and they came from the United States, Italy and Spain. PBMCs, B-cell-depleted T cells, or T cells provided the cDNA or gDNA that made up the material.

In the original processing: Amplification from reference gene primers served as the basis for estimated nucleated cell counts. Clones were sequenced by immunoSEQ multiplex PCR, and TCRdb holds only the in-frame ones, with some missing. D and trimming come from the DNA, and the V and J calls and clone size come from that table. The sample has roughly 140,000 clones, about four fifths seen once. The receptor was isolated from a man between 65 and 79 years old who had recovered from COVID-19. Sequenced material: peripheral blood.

Written as DNA, the CDR3 is TGTGCCAGCAGTTTATTGGCGGGAGGAGGCAAAGAGCAGTACTTC. Its protein is CASSLLAGGGKEQYF. This chain joins TRBV27 and TRBJ2-7, with 8 bases lining up with TRBD2. Germline V CDR1 and CDR2: MNHEY, SMNVEV (reference sequence). After removal of 1 base from V and 7 bases from J, the junction contained 9 bases not matched to a gene. The CDR3 runs 15 residues.